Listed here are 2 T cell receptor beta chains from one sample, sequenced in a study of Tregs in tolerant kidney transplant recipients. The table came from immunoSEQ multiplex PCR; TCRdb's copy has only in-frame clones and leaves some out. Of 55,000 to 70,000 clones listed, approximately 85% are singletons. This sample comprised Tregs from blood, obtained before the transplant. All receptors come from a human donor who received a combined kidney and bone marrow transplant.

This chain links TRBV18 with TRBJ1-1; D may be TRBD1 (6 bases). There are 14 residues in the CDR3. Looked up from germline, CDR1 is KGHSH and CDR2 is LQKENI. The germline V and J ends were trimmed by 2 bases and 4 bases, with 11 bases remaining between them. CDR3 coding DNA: TGTGCCAGCTCACCAGATTCAGGGGTCACTGAAGCTTTCTTT. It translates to CASSPDSGVTEAFF.

The CDR3, as DNA: TGTGCCAGTAGTACCCCGGCGCGAAGACAGCCCCAGCATTTT. This encodes CASSTPARRQPQHF. The V and J genes are TRBV19 and TRBJ1-5; D call uncertain. The CDR3 consists of 14 residues. Per germline, CDR1 LNHDA and CDR2 SQIVND (reference sequence). V was clipped by 4 bases and J by 7 bases, with 14 bases between them.